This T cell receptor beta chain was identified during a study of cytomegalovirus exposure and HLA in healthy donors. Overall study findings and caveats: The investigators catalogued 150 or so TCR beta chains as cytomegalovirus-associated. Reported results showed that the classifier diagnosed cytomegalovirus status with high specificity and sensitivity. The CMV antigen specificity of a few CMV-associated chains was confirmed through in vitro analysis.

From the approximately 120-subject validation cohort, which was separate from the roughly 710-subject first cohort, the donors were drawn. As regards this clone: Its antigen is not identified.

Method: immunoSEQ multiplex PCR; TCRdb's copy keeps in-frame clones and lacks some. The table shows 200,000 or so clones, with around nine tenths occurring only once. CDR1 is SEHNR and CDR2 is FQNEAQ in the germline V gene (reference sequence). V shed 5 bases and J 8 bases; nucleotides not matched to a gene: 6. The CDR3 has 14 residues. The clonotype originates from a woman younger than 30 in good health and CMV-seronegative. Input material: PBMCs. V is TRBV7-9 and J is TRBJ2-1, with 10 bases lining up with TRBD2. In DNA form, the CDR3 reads TGTGCCAGCAGCCCCGGGACTAGCGAGGATGAGCAGTTCTTC. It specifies CASSPGTSEDEQFF.